This entry concerns a single T cell receptor (beta chain). Its specificity is not known. An end of the junction differs from the germline gene, which may be a read error. Germline-derived CDR1 and CDR2 are GTSNPN and SVGIG (reference sequence). CDR3 length: 12 amino acids. The data stem from a study of CD8+ T cells in alopecia areata. Study results and limitations: Scalp sequencing captures resident alphabeta T cells of normal skin too.

Treatment in this sample: oral pan-JAK inhibitor, 5-10 mg twice daily. Peripheral blood and lesional scalp punch biopsies were taken from alopecia areata patients. RNA, once extracted, was reverse transcribed into cDNA for use as the sequencing template. Sequencing was performed with immunoSEQ multiplex PCR; in TCRdb, only in-frame clones are kept and a portion is missing. The sample carries some 180,000 clones, roughly 53% recorded once. The chain couples TRBV30 to TRBJ2-7, with D possibly TRBD2 on 7 matching bases. The source is a human donor with alopecia areata. Material: CD8+ T cells sorted from blood, obtained at week 24, from a patient treated with tofacitinib. This CDR3 reads CAWSPGGYEQCF. CDR3 sequence (DNA): TGTGCCTGGAGCCCGGGGGGCTACGAGCAGTGCTTC. The full variable domain, rest sourced from reference TRBV30 and TRBJ2-7, is SQTIHQWPATLVQPVGSPLSLECTVEGTSNPNLYWYRQAAGRGLQLLFYSVGIGQISSEVPQNLSASRPQDRQFILSSKKLLLSDSGFYLCAWSPGGYEQCFGPGTRLTVT.